This TCR beta chain originates from a study of neurological immune-mediated disorders. TCRdb recomputed calls from the 5' RACE reads with MiXCR, one row per CDR3 protein. The repertoire holds about 88,000 distinct CDR3 sequences, 3.5% seen once, with 6% in the top ten. 2 million PBMCs stored at -80 C were the source of the unsorted libraries. This clonotype came up many times. Its antigen remains unidentified. Study-level results: Grouping of repertoires by phylogeny put those of 18 of 34 multiple sclerosis patients into a single related-CDR3 cluster, a possible signature.

V trimming: 0 bases; J trimming: 8 bases; junction bases outside the gene matches: 5. CDR1 SGHRS and CDR2 YFSETQ come from the germline V gene. The CDR3 is 14 amino acids. This TCR was recovered from a woman under 30 with multiple sclerosis. The chain is built from TRBV5-1 and TRBJ2-1; 7 positions match TRBD2. The sample consisted of PBMCs. The CDR3 DNA reads TGCGCCAGCAGCTTGGTGGACCGGGGGGATGAGCAGTTCTTC. It specifies CASSLVDRGDEQFF.